This T cell receptor beta chain emerged from a study of regulatory and conventional T cells in RAG deficiency. Study-wide points: Omenn syndrome and CID/AS patients had around 100-fold fewer unique Treg TCR beta sequences, versus roughly 10-fold elsewhere. Patient subsets had shorter CDR3s; Omenn Treg-Tconv overlap exceeded 85%. Shannon entropy fell and Simpson indices rose in RAG-deficient patients.

Of note for this clone: Its antigen is unidentified. The sample holds other DNA sequences that translate to the same CDR3.

CDR3 length: 14 amino acids. J lost 5 bases, V lost 3 bases, and 8 bases had no gene match. Germline V lookup: CDR1 SQVTM, CDR2 ANQGSEA. Assay: immunoSEQ multiplex PCR; the TCRdb copy retains only in-frame clones and omits some. The table records around 31,000 clones, 85% to 90% of them present only once. A further study also used this sample, focusing on regulatory T cells. That study reports: The primer mix had 52 TRBV and 13 TRBJ primers.

The specimen was CD8+ T cells sorted from blood. V gene TRBV29-1 combines with J gene TRBJ2-7, with 9 bases identical to TRBD1. The sequence was collected from a human donor in good health. In DNA form, the CDR3 reads TGCAGCGTTGATACCGGGACAGGGTGGAACGAGCAGTACTTC. Protein product: CSVDTGTGWNEQYF.